This T cell receptor (beta chain) appears in the sequencing data of a study of cytomegalovirus exposure and HLA in healthy donors. Per the germline V gene, CDR1 is MGHRA and CDR2 is YSYEKL. The CDR3 runs to 15 residues. V was clipped by 1 base and J by 4 bases, with 11 bases between them. Method: immunoSEQ multiplex PCR; TCRdb's copy keeps in-frame clones and lacks some. The repertoire includes some 140,000 clones, roughly 90% of them detected once, and about a fifth sits in the top ten. This TCR derives from a young man in good health and CMV-seropositive. This chain joins TRBV4-1 and TRBJ1-3, with D uncertain. Specimen: PBMCs. The CDR3 DNA sequence: TGCGCCAGCAGCCAAGGGCTAGGTGGCGGAAACACCATATATTTT. This encodes CASSQGLGGGNTIYF.